Described below is a single T cell receptor beta chain sequence and its context. Antigen: not known. This entry comes from a study of cytomegalovirus exposure and HLA in healthy donors. The study's findings and limits: Reports indicated that the classifier achieved high specificity and sensitivity in diagnosing cytomegalovirus status. It has been reported that TCR beta sequences accurately predicted the HLA-A and HLA-B alleles of most subjects. For presence/absence analyses, sequencing depth was assumed to be roughly uniform across donors. Judged likely to be a sequencing artifact was a cluster of highly shared sequence variants.

Use of 60 Vbeta and 13 Jbeta primers characterized the PCR. Sequencing was performed with immunoSEQ multiplex PCR; in TCRdb, only in-frame clones are kept and a portion is missing. The table lists approximately 160,000 clones, 68% of them singletons. The CDR3 spans 20 residues. Trimming at V came to 2 bases and at J to 2 bases, leaving 17 bases not matched to a gene. Per germline, CDR1 SGHRS and CDR2 YFSETQ. This chain joins TRBV5-1 and TRBJ1-3; TRBD1 matches 9 bases. The TCR originated in a woman aged 40 to 49 in good health and CMV-seropositive. The sample was PBMCs. CDR3 nucleotides: TGCGCCAGCAGCTTTACCGGGACAGGGCCATCGTGGGGAACTGGAAACACCATATATTTT. Encoded protein: CASSFTGTGPSWGTGNTIYF.